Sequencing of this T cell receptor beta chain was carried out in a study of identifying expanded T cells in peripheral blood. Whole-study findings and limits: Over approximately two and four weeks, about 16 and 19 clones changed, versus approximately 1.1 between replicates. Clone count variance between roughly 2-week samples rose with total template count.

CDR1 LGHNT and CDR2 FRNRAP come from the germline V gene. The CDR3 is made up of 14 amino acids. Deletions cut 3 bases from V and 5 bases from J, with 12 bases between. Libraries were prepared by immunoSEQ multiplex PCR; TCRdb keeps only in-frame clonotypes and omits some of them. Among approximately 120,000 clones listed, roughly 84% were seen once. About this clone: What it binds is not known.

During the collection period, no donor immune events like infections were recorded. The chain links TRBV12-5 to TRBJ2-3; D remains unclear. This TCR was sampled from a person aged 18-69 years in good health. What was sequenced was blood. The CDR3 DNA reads TGTGCTAGTGGTTTCTCTAACCTGGGAGATACGCAGTATTTT. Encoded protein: CASGFSNLGDTQYF.